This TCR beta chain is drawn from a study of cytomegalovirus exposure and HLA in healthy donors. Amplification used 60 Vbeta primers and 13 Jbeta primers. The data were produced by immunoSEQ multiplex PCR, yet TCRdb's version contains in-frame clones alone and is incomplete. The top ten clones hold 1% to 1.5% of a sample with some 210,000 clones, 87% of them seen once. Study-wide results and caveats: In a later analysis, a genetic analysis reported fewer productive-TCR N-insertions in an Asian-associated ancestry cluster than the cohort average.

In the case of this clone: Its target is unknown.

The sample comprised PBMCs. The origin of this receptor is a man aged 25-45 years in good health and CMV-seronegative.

Here the CDR3 reads CASSLVRDNQPQHF. The CDR3 region has the DNA TGTGCCAGCAGTTTAGTGAGGGACAATCAGCCCCAGCATTTT. The gene calls are TRBV27 and TRBJ1-5; no firm D call. Germline V gene lookup returns CDR1 MNHEY and CDR2 SMNVEV (reference sequence). The CDR3 is 14 residues long. Trimming took off 2 bases at V and 3 bases at J, with 8 bases between the two ends.